The present entry profiles one T cell receptor beta chain with its context. Participant-given clinical history determined each cohort assignment. Symptom resolution, clearance, or two negative PCRs marked the recovered donors of Cohort 3. The data are from a study of blood T cell repertoires in COVID-19. As originally analysed: Nucleated cell counts were estimated from reference gene primer amplification. The assay was immunoSEQ multiplex PCR, and TCRdb's table has in-frame clones only and misses some. For V, J and clone size, that table is used; D and trimming come from the DNA. The sample holds 250,000 to 350,000 clones, more than 90% seen once. The TCR was taken from a woman under 40 who had recovered from COVID-19. The sample taken for sequencing was PBMCs or T cells enriched from blood (not recorded which).

The CDR3 sequence is CASSPRRIPPYNEQFF. Written as DNA, the CDR3 is TGTGCCAGCAGCCCCAGGCGCATCCCACCCTACAATGAGCAGTTCTTC. V gene TRBV11-2 combines with J gene TRBJ2-1; D is ambiguous. Germline lookup yields CDR1 SGHAT and CDR2 FQNNGV. The CDR3 is made up of 16 amino acids. Trimming cost V 5 bases and J 2 bases, with 16 bases left between them.